The rows below give T cell receptor beta chains drawn from one sample of a study of OX40 agonist ivuxolimab in advanced cancers. The data were produced by immunoSEQ multiplex PCR, yet TCRdb's version contains in-frame clones alone and is incomplete. The sample has fewer than 45,000 clones; 80% to 90% are singletons. The sample in question was CD4+ or CD8+ T cells sorted from blood, obtained in a trial of the OX40 agonist ivuxolimab. The receptor set was obtained from an adult with an advanced solid tumor such as melanoma, head and neck, liver or kidney cancer. Each CDR3 is given with its conserved first and last residue. D genes are given only for firm matches. Clone size is given for some rows only: seen once, a few or many times, or a class if the clone is expanded.

D gene: TRBD2
J gene: TRBJ2-7
clone size: NA
V gene: TRBV16
CDR3 protein: CASSQSSGVEQYF
CDR3 DNA: TGTGCCAGCAGCCAATCCAGCGGGGTCGAGCAGTACTTC

D gene: TRBD1
J gene: TRBJ2-5
clone size: NA
V gene: TRBV6-5
CDR3 protein: CASSYAGTGAATQYF
CDR3 DNA: TGTGCCAGCAGTTACGCCGGGACAGGGGCTGCGACCCAGTACTTC

D gene: NA
J gene: TRBJ2-7
clone size: NA
V gene: TRBV11-2
CDR3 protein: CASSFLAGSYEQYF
CDR3 DNA: TGTGCCAGCAGCTTTCTCGCGGGCTCCTACGAGCAGTACTTC

D gene: NA
J gene: TRBJ1-4
clone size: NA
V gene: TRBV7-2
CDR3 protein: CASSLVPGRGEKLFF
CDR3 DNA: TGTGCCAGCAGCTTAGTTCCAGGACGGGGCGAAAAACTGTTTTTT

D gene: NA
J gene: TRBJ2-1
clone size: NA
V gene: TRBV11-2
CDR3 protein: CAIGSNEQFF
CDR3 DNA: TGTGCCATAGGAAGCAATGAGCAGTTCTTC

D gene: NA
J gene: TRBJ1-2
clone size: once
V gene: TRBV15
CDR3 protein: CATSSPNYGYTF
CDR3 DNA: TGTGCCACCAGCAGCCCTAACTATGGCTACACCTTC

D gene: NA
J gene: TRBJ2-1
clone size: NA
V gene: TRBV27
CDR3 protein: CASSPRLGSYNEQFF
CDR3 DNA: TGTGCCAGCAGTCCAAGACTAGGTTCCTACAATGAGCAGTTCTTC

D gene: TRBD1
J gene: TRBJ2-3
clone size: NA
V gene: TRBV5-1
CDR3 protein: CASRVGTGSTDTQYF
CDR3 DNA: TGCGCCAGCAGGGTAGGGACAGGGTCGACAGATACGCAGTATTTT

D gene: NA
J gene: TRBJ1-1
clone size: NA
V gene: TRBV2
CDR3 protein: CASSPAGIMNTEAFF
CDR3 DNA: TGTGCCAGCAGTCCGGCAGGGATCATGAACACTGAAGCTTTCTTT

D gene: TRBD1
J gene: TRBJ1-2
clone size: NA
V gene: TRBV27
CDR3 protein: CASSSWTGSPYGYTF
CDR3 DNA: TGTGCCAGCAGTTCATGGACAGGGAGCCCCTATGGCTACACCTTC

D gene: TRBD1
J gene: TRBJ2-2
clone size: once
V gene: TRBV5-1
CDR3 protein: CASSDTGTANTGELFF
CDR3 DNA: TGCGCCAGCAGCGACACCGGGACAGCAAACACCGGGGAGCTGTTTTTT

D gene: NA
J gene: TRBJ2-1
clone size: NA
V gene: TRBV5-1
CDR3 protein: CASSLGLRAFF
CDR3 DNA: TGCGCCAGCAGCTTGGGGCTTAGGGCGTTCTTC

D gene: NA
J gene: TRBJ2-7
clone size: NA
V gene: TRBV5-1
CDR3 protein: CASSLVQVSGEQYF
CDR3 DNA: TGCGCCAGCAGCTTGGTTCAGGTCTCGGGTGAGCAGTACTTC

D gene: NA
J gene: TRBJ2-7
clone size: NA
V gene: TRBV10-2
CDR3 protein: CATKSEWGSNSYEQYF
CDR3 DNA: TGCGCCACCAAGTCGGAGTGGGGGTCGAACTCCTACGAGCAGTACTTC

D gene: TRBD1
J gene: TRBJ2-2
clone size: NA
V gene: TRBV29-1
CDR3 protein: CSARQGGNTGELFF
CDR3 DNA: TGCAGCGCCCGACAGGGGGGAAACACCGGGGAGCTGTTTTTT

D gene: NA
J gene: TRBJ1-5
clone size: NA
V gene: TRBV7-9
CDR3 protein: CASSSGQWDQPQHF
CDR3 DNA: TGTGCCAGCAGCTCCGGACAATGGGATCAGCCCCAGCATTTT

D gene: TRBD1
J gene: TRBJ1-2
clone size: NA
V gene: TRBV18
CDR3 protein: CASSPLPGQGYYGYTF
CDR3 DNA: TGTGCCAGCTCACCCCTTCCGGGACAGGGGTACTATGGCTACACCTTC

D gene: TRBD1
J gene: TRBJ1-4
clone size: NA
V gene: TRBV19
CDR3 protein: CASSRDRAGEKLFF
CDR3 DNA: TGTGCCAGTAGTAGGGACAGGGCTGGGGAAAAACTGTTTTTT

D gene: NA
J gene: TRBJ2-2
clone size: NA
V gene: TRBV15
CDR3 protein: CATSRDYGGGGGELFF
CDR3 DNA: TGTGCCACCAGCAGAGATTACGGGGGCGGAGGCGGGGAGCTGTTTTTT

D gene: NA
J gene: TRBJ2-7
clone size: NA
V gene: TRBV11-2
CDR3 protein: CASSLAPQGVYEQYF
CDR3 DNA: TGTGCCAGCAGCTTAGCTCCCCAGGGTGTATACGAGCAGTACTTC

D gene: NA
J gene: TRBJ2-7
clone size: NA
V gene: TRBV9
CDR3 protein: CASSVDVRDGPYEQYF
CDR3 DNA: TGTGCCAGCAGCGTAGACGTTCGGGACGGACCCTACGAGCAGTACTTC

D gene: NA
J gene: TRBJ1-2
clone size: NA
V gene: TRBV7-9
CDR3 protein: CASSLMAGDYGYTF
CDR3 DNA: TGTGCCAGCAGCTTAATGGCCGGCGACTATGGCTACACCTTC

D gene: NA
J gene: TRBJ1-6
clone size: NA
V gene: TRBV11-2
CDR3 protein: CASRRRTLRINSPLHF
CDR3 DNA: TGTGCCAGTCGTAGGCGGACGCTTCGTATTAATTCACCCCTCCACTTT

D gene: NA
J gene: TRBJ2-7
clone size: NA
V gene: TRBV6-1
CDR3 protein: CASKGGHEQYF
CDR3 DNA: TGTGCCAGCAAGGGCGGGCACGAGCAGTACTTC

D gene: TRBD2
J gene: TRBJ2-7
clone size: NA
V gene: TRBV10-1
CDR3 protein: CASRGGCEQYF
CDR3 DNA: TGCGCCAGCAGGGGAGGGTGCGAGCAGTACTTC

D gene: TRBD1
J gene: TRBJ2-7
clone size: once
V gene: TRBV15
CDR3 protein: CATSSLTGGFYEQYF
CDR3 DNA: TGTGCCACCAGCAGCCTTACAGGGGGATTCTACGAGCAGTACTTC

D gene: NA
J gene: TRBJ1-2
clone size: NA
V gene: TRBV7-2
CDR3 protein: CASSLAPPGTENGYTF
CDR3 DNA: TGTGCCAGCAGCTTAGCGCCCCCCGGGACGGAGAATGGCTACACCTTC

D gene: NA
J gene: TRBJ2-3
clone size: NA
V gene: TRBV10-3
CDR3 protein: CAIKALAASTDTQYF
CDR3 DNA: TGTGCCATCAAAGCCCTTGCCGCTAGCACAGATACGCAGTATTTT

D gene: TRBD2
J gene: TRBJ2-2
clone size: NA
V gene: TRBV5-1
CDR3 protein: CASSPTSANTGELFF
CDR3 DNA: TGCGCCAGCAGCCCGACTAGCGCCAACACCGGGGAGCTGTTTTTT

D gene: NA
J gene: TRBJ2-1
clone size: NA
V gene: TRBV7-2
CDR3 protein: CASSPPRWAGEQFF
CDR3 DNA: TGTGCCAGCAGCCCCCCGAGGTGGGCAGGGGAGCAGTTCTTC

D gene: NA
J gene: TRBJ1-2
clone size: few
V gene: TRBV10-3
CDR3 protein: CAISSDSLTYGYTF
CDR3 DNA: TGTGCCATCAGCTCGGACTCCCTCACCTATGGCTACACCTTC

D gene: TRBD1
J gene: TRBJ1-3
clone size: NA
V gene: TRBV9
CDR3 protein: CASSPRTGIGNTIYF
CDR3 DNA: TGTGCCAGCAGCCCCCGGACAGGGATTGGAAACACCATATATTTT

D gene: NA
J gene: TRBJ1-3
clone size: NA
V gene: TRBV9
CDR3 protein: CASTRGYSGNTIYF
CDR3 DNA: TGTGCCAGCACCCGTGGGTACTCTGGAAACACCATATATTTT

D gene: NA
J gene: TRBJ2-7
clone size: NA
V gene: TRBV7-2
CDR3 protein: CASSFWTTGTSYEQYF
CDR3 DNA: TGTGCCAGCAGCTTTTGGACCACAGGGACCTCCTACGAGCAGTACTTC

D gene: TRBD1
J gene: TRBJ2-3
clone size: NA
V gene: TRBV5-3
CDR3 protein: CARNAGQGRYF
CDR3 DNA: TGTGCCAGAAACGCCGGACAGGGGCGGTATTTT

D gene: NA
J gene: TRBJ1-4
clone size: NA
V gene: TRBV5-1
CDR3 protein: CASGLGRAEEKLFF
CDR3 DNA: TGCGCCAGCGGCTTGGGGCGGGCCGAAGAAAAACTGTTTTTT

D gene: TRBD2
J gene: TRBJ2-1
clone size: NA
V gene: TRBV19
CDR3 protein: CASSLPGTRDEQFF
CDR3 DNA: TGTGCCAGTAGTTTACCCGGGACTAGAGATGAGCAGTTCTTC

D gene: TRBD1
J gene: TRBJ1-1
clone size: NA
V gene: TRBV10-1
CDR3 protein: CASSTRTGTEAFF
CDR3 DNA: TGCGCCAGCAGTACCCGGACAGGCACTGAAGCTTTCTTT

D gene: NA
J gene: TRBJ2-2
clone size: NA
V gene: TRBV18
CDR3 protein: CASSPPTSAGELFF
CDR3 DNA: TGTGCCAGCTCACCACCGACCTCCGCCGGGGAGCTGTTTTTT

D gene: TRBD1
J gene: TRBJ2-7
clone size: NA
V gene: TRBV2
CDR3 protein: CASRAGQGGYEQYF
CDR3 DNA: TGTGCCAGCAGGGCGGGACAGGGGGGGTACGAGCAGTACTTC

D gene: TRBD1
J gene: TRBJ2-7
clone size: NA
V gene: TRBV11-2
CDR3 protein: CASRPIYGQGAGEQYF
CDR3 DNA: TGTGCCAGCCGCCCAATCTATGGACAGGGGGCGGGTGAGCAGTACTTC

D gene: NA
J gene: TRBJ2-1
clone size: NA
V gene: TRBV2
CDR3 protein: CASSERAVNYNEQFF
CDR3 DNA: TGTGCCAGCAGTGAACGGGCAGTAAATTACAATGAGCAGTTCTTC

D gene: TRBD1
J gene: TRBJ2-2
clone size: NA
V gene: TRBV9
CDR3 protein: CASSARQGAVAGELFF
CDR3 DNA: TGTGCCAGCAGCGCAAGACAGGGGGCTGTCGCCGGGGAGCTGTTTTTT

D gene: NA
J gene: TRBJ2-7
clone size: NA
V gene: TRBV6-1
CDR3 protein: CASSDYGTADYEQYF
CDR3 DNA: TGTGCCAGCAGTGATTACGGGACGGCCGACTACGAGCAGTACTTC

D gene: NA
J gene: TRBJ1-2
clone size: NA
V gene: TRBV19
CDR3 protein: CASSIDRRQSNYGYTF
CDR3 DNA: TGTGCCAGTAGTATAGATCGGCGACAGTCAAACTATGGCTACACCTTC

D gene: NA
J gene: TRBJ2-2
clone size: NA
V gene: TRBV7-3
CDR3 protein: CASSPGAANTGELFF
CDR3 DNA: TGTGCCAGCAGCCCTGGGGCCGCGAACACCGGGGAGCTGTTTTTT

D gene: NA
J gene: TRBJ1-2
clone size: NA
V gene: TRBV10-3
CDR3 protein: CAILQPSYGYTF
CDR3 DNA: TGTGCCATCCTACAGCCGTCCTATGGCTACACCTTC

D gene: NA
J gene: TRBJ2-6
clone size: NA
V gene: TRBV27
CDR3 protein: CASTFTGPGANVLTF
CDR3 DNA: TGTGCCAGCACCTTTACAGGTCCCGGGGCCAACGTCCTGACTTTC

D gene: TRBD2
J gene: TRBJ2-7
clone size: once
V gene: TRBV4-1
CDR3 protein: CASSQSTGTTYEQYF
CDR3 DNA: TGCGCCAGCAGCCAGAGCACCGGGACTACTTACGAGCAGTACTTC

D gene: TRBD1
J gene: TRBJ1-5
clone size: NA
V gene: TRBV5-1
CDR3 protein: CASSLQGEQPQHF
CDR3 DNA: TGCGCCAGCAGCTTACAGGGGGAGCAGCCCCAGCATTTT

D gene: NA
J gene: TRBJ2-5
clone size: NA
V gene: TRBV9
CDR3 protein: CASSVFGTKEETQYF
CDR3 DNA: TGTGCCAGCAGCGTGTTCGGGACGAAGGAAGAGACCCAGTACTTC

D gene: NA
J gene: TRBJ2-5
clone size: NA
V gene: TRBV11-2
CDR3 protein: CASAPSRGQETQYF
CDR3 DNA: TGTGCCAGCGCCCCTTCCCGGGGCCAAGAGACCCAGTACTTC

D gene: NA
J gene: TRBJ1-3
clone size: once
V gene: TRBV11-2
CDR3 protein: CASSLEAGSGNTIYF
CDR3 DNA: TGTGCCAGCAGCTTAGAGGCAGGCTCTGGAAACACCATATATTTT

D gene: NA
J gene: TRBJ2-7
clone size: NA
V gene: TRBV10-1
CDR3 protein: CASSEGGIDEQYF
CDR3 DNA: TGCGCCAGCAGTGAAGGGGGTATCGACGAGCAGTACTTC

D gene: TRBD2
J gene: TRBJ2-2
clone size: NA
V gene: TRBV27
CDR3 protein: CASTALAGAFTGELFF
CDR3 DNA: TGTGCCAGCACTGCTCTAGCGGGGGCGTTCACCGGGGAGCTGTTTTTT

D gene: TRBD1
J gene: TRBJ1-1
clone size: NA
V gene: TRBV5-1
CDR3 protein: CASSLGQGRIRTEAFF
CDR3 DNA: TGCGCCAGCAGCCTAGGACAGGGGCGTATACGAACTGAAGCTTTCTTT

D gene: NA
J gene: TRBJ2-1
clone size: NA
V gene: TRBV5-1
CDR3 protein: CASSLGSYNEQFF
CDR3 DNA: TGCGCCAGCAGCTTGGGGTCCTACAATGAGCAGTTCTTC

D gene: NA
J gene: TRBJ2-4
clone size: NA
V gene: TRBV7-9
CDR3 protein: CASSPSPSKNIQYF
CDR3 DNA: TGTGCCAGCAGCCCGTCACCCAGCAAAAACATTCAGTACTTC